This entry lists 23 T cell receptor beta chains sequenced from one sample in a study of shared T cell receptors in the human thymus. Libraries were prepared by immunoSEQ multiplex PCR; TCRdb keeps only in-frame clonotypes and omits some of them. The table shows hundreds of thousands of clones, with approximately 95% occurring only once. Sequencing was done on a sample of thymocytes. These receptors came from a human donor.

This sequence joins TRBV19 and TRBJ1-5; possible D gene TRBD1, 5 bases. V lost 10 bases, J lost 3 bases, and 13 bases lay in between. Germline CDR1 is LNHDA and CDR2 is SQIVND (reference sequence). CDR3 length: 13 amino acids. The CDR3 coding sequence is TGTGCCACTCAACAGGTTTTCAATCAGCCCCAGCATTTT. This translates into CATQQVFNQPQHF.

The chain has TRBV11-2 and TRBJ2-7; perhaps TRBD1 as D (5 bases). Germline assignment: CDR1 SGHAT and CDR2 FQNNGV. The CDR3 length is 15 residues. Trimming took 0 bases from V and 3 from J, leaving 12 bases between them. The CDR3, as DNA: TGTGCCAGCAGCTTAGATAACGGACACAACTACGAGCAGTACTTC. It translates to CASSLDNGHNYEQYF.

The V and J genes are TRBV2 and TRBJ2-2; perhaps TRBD2 as D (6 bases). This CDR3 is built from 15 residues. Trimming pared 2 bases from V and 4 bases from J, leaving 11 bases between. The germline V gene has CDR1 SNHLY and CDR2 FYNNEI. The CDR3 protein is CASSELEGTTGELFF. DNA for the CDR3: TGTGCCAGCAGTGAATTGGAGGGGACCACCGGGGAGCTGTTTTTT.

The rearrangement joins TRBV19 to TRBJ2-1; D not resolved. This CDR3 has 12 amino acids. Trimming removed 3 bases at V and 6 bases at J, with 6 bases between. Per the germline V gene, CDR1 is LNHDA and CDR2 is SQIVND (reference sequence). For the CDR3, the DNA is TGTGCCAGTAGTATCGTCCGCAATGAGCAGTTCTTC. Its translation is CASSIVRNEQFF.

The chain is built from TRBV14 and TRBJ2-1, with 7 nucleotides matching TRBD2. The germline V gene encodes CDR1 SGHDN and CDR2 FVKESK. There are 13 residues in the CDR3. V lost 0 bases to trimming and J lost 12 bases; unmatched junction nucleotides: 5. The CDR3 loop reads CASSQDGLVMQFF. CDR3 coding DNA: TGTGCCAGCAGCCAAGACGGACTAGTCATGCAGTTCTTC.

This chain joins TRBV5-5 and TRBJ1-1; 7 bases are shared with TRBD1. The CDR3 is 16 amino acids. Germline values: CDR1 SGHKS, CDR2 YYEKEE (reference sequence). The V and J ends lost 0 bases and 0 bases, in that order; junction bases with no gene match: 5. CDR3 bases: TGTGCCAGCAGCTTGGCACATCAGGGGGTGAACACTGAAGCTTTCTTT. It encodes CASSLAHQGVNTEAFF. Filled out from reference TRBV5-5 and TRBJ1-1, the complete variable domain reads DAGVTQSPTHLIKTRGQQVTLRCSPISGHKSVSWYQQVLGQGPQFIFQYYEKEERGRGNFPDRFSARQFPNYSSELNVNALLLGDSALYLCASSLAHQGVNTEAFFGQGTRLTVV.

The chain couples TRBV7-3 to TRBJ2-3; 7 bases match TRBD2. This CDR3 has 15 residues. V lost 0 bases to trimming and J lost 4 bases; unmatched junction nucleotides: 4. The V gene's germline CDR1 is SGHTA and CDR2 FQGTGA. DNA for the CDR3: TGTGCCAGCAGCTTAACGGGCGGGAGCGCAGATACGCAGTATTTT. It translates to CASSLTGGSADTQYF.

V gene TRBV19 combines with J gene TRBJ1-5; D call uncertain. Per the germline V gene, CDR1 is LNHDA and CDR2 is SQIVND (reference sequence). CDR3 length: 14 residues. V lost 7 bases and J 10 bases, leaving 20 bases between the germline ends. CDR3 sequence: CASTIPGQEGPQHF. CDR3 DNA: TGTGCCAGTACCATCCCCGGCCAGGAGGGCCCCCAGCATTTT.

CDR3 region: CASSLNRDRGHEQYF. CDR3 in DNA: TGTGCCAGCAGTTTAAATAGGGACAGGGGCCACGAGCAGTACTTC. V usage is TRBV27 and J usage is TRBJ2-7; 10 bases align to TRBD1. The V and J ends lost 2 bases and 5 bases, in that order; junction bases with no gene match: 6. Looked up from germline, CDR1 is MNHEY and CDR2 is SMNVEV (reference sequence). The CDR3 runs to 15 residues.

The rearrangement uses TRBV30 and TRBJ2-2, with D possibly TRBD2 on 6 matching bases. The CDR3 extends over 14 amino acids. V shed 4 bases and J shed 0 bases, with 9 bases lying between them. The V gene's germline CDR1 is GTSNPN and CDR2 SVGIG (reference sequence). The DNA of the CDR3 is TGTGCCTGGATTCGCGGGGCGAACACCGGGGAGCTGTTTTTT. This gives the protein CAWIRGANTGELFF.

The chain is built from TRBV7-9 and TRBJ1-2; D not resolved. Trimming removed 4 bases at V and 4 bases at J, with 10 bases between. The CDR3 length is 13 residues. Germline CDR1 is SEHNR and CDR2 is FQNEAQ (reference sequence). CDR3 in amino acids: CASSSARRYGYTF. CDR3 coding DNA: TGTGCCAGCAGCTCTGCCCGTCGCTATGGCTACACCTTC.

The chain joins TRBV10-3 to TRBJ2-5; D is ambiguous. With 3 bases removed from V and 3 bases from J, the gap between germline ends came to 11 bases. There are 14 residues in the CDR3. The V gene's germline CDR1 is ENHRY and CDR2 SYGVKD. The CDR3 bases are TGTGCCATCAGTGAAAAGGCAGACAAAGAGACCCAGTACTTC. Protein: CAISEKADKETQYF.

This rearrangement joins TRBV28 to TRBJ2-1; 12 bases align to TRBD2. The CDR3 has 19 amino acids. The trim removed 2 bases at V and 9 bases at J, leaving 17 bases unmatched. Germline CDR1 reads MDHEN; CDR2 reads SYDVKM. The CDR3 bases are TGTGCCAGCAGTTTACCCGGACGGGGACTAGCGGGTTCTGTTTTTGAGCAGTTCTTC. Residues: CASSLPGRGLAGSVFEQFF.

V is TRBV7-6 and J is TRBJ2-5, with no clear D. Trimming removed 5 bases from V and 6 bases from J, with 22 bases in between. The CDR3 runs to 16 residues. Germline V lookup: CDR1 SGHVS, CDR2 FNYEAQ. The CDR3 sequence: CASSVHQSQSPKTQYF. The CDR3 DNA follows: TGTGCCAGCAGCGTCCACCAATCGCAAAGCCCAAAGACCCAGTACTTC.

This clone has just one count. CDR3 nucleotide sequence: TGTGCCAGCAGCTTGAGGGTCGATGGGGCTTTCTTT. Translation gives CASSLRVDGAFF. The V and J genes are TRBV7-2 and TRBJ1-1; no clear D. The CDR3 loop spans 12 amino acids. The V end was cut by 3 bases, the J end by 11 bases, with 13 bases between. Germline V gene lookup returns CDR1 SGHTA and CDR2 FQGNSA. Based on the CDR3 plus reference TRBV7-2 and TRBJ1-1, the full variable domain is GAGVSQSPSNKVTEKGKDVELRCDPISGHTALYWYRQSLGQGLEFLIYFQGNSAPDKSGLPSDRFSAERTGGSVSTLTIQRTQQEDSAVYLCASSLRVDGAFFGQGTRLTVV.

V is TRBV4-1 and J is TRBJ2-3; 7 bases line up with TRBD2. This CDR3 comprises 19 residues. V was clipped by 1 base and J by 0 bases; unmatched bases: 13. CDR1 is MGHRA and CDR2 is YSYEKL in the germline V gene. The CDR3 loop reads CASSQVRSPRGTSTDTQYF. The CDR3 DNA reads as TGCGCCAGCAGCCAAGTTCGGTCGCCGCGGGGGACTAGCACAGATACGCAGTATTTT.

This sequence joins TRBV18 and TRBJ1-4; D gene uncertain. Trimming took 1 base from V and 3 from J, leaving 9 bases between them. The CDR3 totals 15 residues. Germline V lookup: CDR1 KGHSH, CDR2 LQKENI. CDR3 sequence reads: CASSPLNRPNEKLFF. Written as DNA, the CDR3 is TGTGCCAGCTCACCACTGAACCGTCCTAATGAAAAACTGTTTTTT.

The rearrangement joins TRBV28 to TRBJ2-7, with 10 bases that match TRBD2. V shed 5 bases, J shed 2 bases, and the junction held 6 bases outside the gene matches. CDR1 MDHEN and CDR2 SYDVKM come from the germline V gene. The CDR3 has 15 amino acids. The CDR3, as DNA: TGTGCCAGCAGTATCACTAGCGGGACTACCTACGAGCAGTACTTC. The encoded protein is CASSITSGTTYEQYF.

The chain carries TRBV18 and TRBJ1-4, with TRBD1 matching 7 bases. Looked up from germline, CDR1 is KGHSH and CDR2 is LQKENI. This CDR3 has 17 amino acids. V lost 6 bases and J lost 0; bases outside the gene matches: 10. The CDR3 protein is CASSRGTVHATNEKLFF. CDR3 bases: TGTGCCAGCTCCCGAGGGACAGTCCATGCAACTAATGAAAAACTGTTTTTT.

This clone appeared a single time. This chain uses TRBV6-5 with TRBJ1-1; weak D call: TRBD1 (6 bases). V lost 7 bases and J lost 0, with 15 bases in between. This CDR3 contains 15 residues. In germline, CDR1 is MNHEY, CDR2 SVGAGI. The CDR3, as DNA: TGTGCCAGCAAGCCGCCGAGGACAGTGAACACTGAAGCTTTCTTT. Residues: CASKPPRTVNTEAFF.

V is TRBV6-6 and J is TRBJ2-7, with D perhaps TRBD1 (6 bases). CDR3 length equals 12 residues. Germline assignment: CDR1 MNHNY and CDR2 SVGAGI (reference sequence). V dropped 5 bases and J dropped 5 bases, with 10 bases sitting between them. CDR3 residues: CASSPRGNEQYF. The CDR3 nucleotides are TGTGCCAGCAGTCCGAGGGGGAACGAGCAGTACTTC.

The chain recombines TRBV5-4 with TRBJ2-3, with no clear D. Trimming took off 0 bases at V and 2 bases at J, with 13 bases between the two ends. Germline V gene sequence: CDR1 SGHNT, CDR2 YYREEE (reference sequence). The CDR3 runs to 16 residues. In DNA, the CDR3 is TGTGCCAGCAGCTTGGAACTGTCGTATCCCACAGATACGCAGTATTTT. It yields the protein CASSLELSYPTDTQYF.

The chain has TRBV29-1 and TRBJ2-3, with D hard to call. The germline CDR1 and CDR2 sequences are SQVTM and ANQGSEA. This CDR3 has 13 residues. The germline V and J ends were trimmed by 6 bases and 6 bases, with 16 bases remaining between them. This chain's CDR3 is CSVAQTFRDTQYF. The DNA for the CDR3 is TGCAGCGTCGCCCAGACTTTCCGGGATACGCAGTATTTT.